This T cell receptor (beta chain) derives from a study of Graves' ophthalmopathy and Graves' hyperthyroidism. Findings and limits, study-wide: For separating ophthalmopathy from stable hyperthyroidism, a 13-signature model gave under 90% sensitivity and about 82% specificity. Most thyroid-expanded clonotypes exceeding 0.001 frequency were also found in blood.

The TCR beta CDR3 regions underwent amplification from RNA transcripts. HTBI primers were used in a first-round RT-PCR, which preceded a second-round multiplex PCR. TCRdb processed the multiplex PCR reads anew with MiXCR; each CDR3 protein has one entry. The table has 650,000 to 800,000 distinct CDR3 sequences, roughly two fifths seen once; the top ten hold under 3.5%. This clonotype was seen ten or more times. The antigen is unknown. This receptor was identified in an adult man with Graves' ophthalmopathy. What was sequenced was peripheral blood.

In DNA form, the CDR3 reads TGTGCCAGCAGCCAAGAGGCGACAACCCGCACTGAAGCTTTCTTT. Its translation: CASSQEATTRTEAFF. The V and J genes are TRBV4-2 and TRBJ1-1; D is ambiguous. The CDR3 covers 15 residues. With 0 bases removed from V and 4 bases from J, the gap between germline ends came to 12 bases. CDR1 LGHNA and CDR2 YNFKEQ come from the germline V gene.